These 31 T cell receptor beta chains share one sample of origin, sequenced in a study of cytomegalovirus exposure and HLA in healthy donors. 13 Jbeta primers and 60 Vbeta primers were used for the PCR. Clones were read by immunoSEQ multiplex PCR, and TCRdb kept only the in-frame ones, dropping some. The table lists under 150,000 clones, roughly 80% of them singletons, with approximately 1.5% in the top ten. Input material: PBMCs. The receptors derive from a man aged 40-49 years in good health and CMV-seronegative.

The J gene is TRBJ2-1, the V gene TRBV13; D remains unclear. Germline CDR1 is PRHDT and CDR2 is FYEKMQ (reference sequence). V lost 1 base and J lost 3, with 7 bases in between. The CDR3 spans 14 residues. CDR3 nucleotide sequence: TGTGCCAGCAGCTTAGTCAGGTTCTACAATGAGCAGTTCTTC. Translated, it gives CASSLVRFYNEQFF.

The J gene is TRBJ2-1, the V gene TRBV4-2; 12 positions match TRBD2. The V gene's germline CDR1 is LGHNA and CDR2 YNFKEQ. CDR3 size: 21 residues. V gave up 4 bases and J gave up 0 bases; unmatched junction bases: 16. Here the CDR3 DNA reads TGTGCCAGCAGCCCTCGGGGGGGCGGGACTAGCGGGCTGAGCTCCTACAATGAGCAGTTCTTC. This translates into CASSPRGGGTSGLSSYNEQFF.

The gene calls are TRBV10-3 and TRBJ2-7, with 8 bases matching TRBD1. The CDR3 extends over 15 amino acids. Germline CDR1 is ENHRY and CDR2 is SYGVKD. The V segment lost 3 bases and the J segment 5 bases; nucleotides outside the gene matches: 9. This CDR3 reads CAISDGGRGPNEQYF. The DNA for the CDR3 is TGTGCCATCAGTGACGGAGGCAGGGGGCCCAACGAGCAGTACTTC.

In this sample, this clone turned up a few times. The rearrangement joins TRBV30 to TRBJ2-1; 9 bases agree with TRBD2. The germline V gene encodes CDR1 GTSNPN and CDR2 SVGIG (reference sequence). The CDR3 sequence is 14 residues long. V lost 2 bases and J lost 2; bases outside the gene matches: 1. The chain's CDR3 is CAWSLAGPYNEQFF. CDR3 bases: TGTGCCTGGAGTCTAGCGGGACCCTACAATGAGCAGTTCTTC.

This chain links TRBV7-2 with TRBJ2-5; possibly TRBD2 for D (6 bases). With 2 bases removed from V and 2 bases from J, the gap between germline ends came to 12 bases. Germline V gene sequence: CDR1 SGHTA, CDR2 FQGNSA. This CDR3 contains 15 residues. The CDR3 spells CASSLLAGSQETQYF. The CDR3, as DNA: TGTGCCAGCAGCTTATTGGCGGGATCACAAGAGACCCAGTACTTC. Complete variable domain (other parts from reference TRBV7-2 and TRBJ2-5): GAGVSQSPSNKVTEKGKDVELRCDPISGHTALYWYRQSLGQGLEFLIYFQGNSAPDKSGLPSDRFSAERTGGSVSTLTIQRTQQEDSAVYLCASSLLAGSQETQYFGPGTRLLVL.

This chain's CDR3 is CASRGQGSGNQPQHF. The CDR3 DNA reads TGTGCCAGCAGGGGGCAGGGATCTGGCAATCAGCCCCAGCATTTT. The rearrangement joins TRBV27 to TRBJ1-5; possible D gene TRBD1, 5 bases. The V gene lost 6 bases and the J gene lost 2 bases, with 14 bases spanning the gap. The germline V gene encodes CDR1 MNHEY and CDR2 SMNVEV (reference sequence). The CDR3 covers 15 residues.

The V call is TRBV11-1, the J call TRBJ2-7; 11 bases fit TRBD1. Germline trimming cut 4 bases from V and 0 bases from J; bases unmatched to any gene: 2. The CDR3 length is 15 residues. CDR1 and CDR2 from the germline V gene are SGHAT and FQDESV (reference sequence). Here the CDR3 DNA reads TGTGCCAGCAGCTACGGGACAGGGGGCTCCTACGAGCAGTACTTC. Protein product: CASSYGTGGSYEQYF.

The rearrangement links TRBV27 to TRBJ2-1, with a tentative D call TRBD2 (5 bases). The CDR3 consists of 13 residues. V shed 2 bases and J shed 8 bases, with 10 bases lying between them. Germline V CDR1 and CDR2: MNHEY, SMNVEV (reference sequence). The CDR3 protein is CASSLERGDEQFF. The CDR3 DNA is TGTGCCAGCAGTTTAGAACGGGGTGATGAGCAGTTCTTC.

This chain links TRBV27 with TRBJ2-2; no clear D gene. The V and J ends lost 3 bases and 7 bases respectively, with 6 bases between them. Germline V gene lookup returns CDR1 MNHEY and CDR2 SMNVEV (reference sequence). The CDR3 extends over 12 amino acids. The CDR3 bases are TGTGCCAGCAGTTTTGGCCTCGGGGAGCTGTTTTTT. As protein: CASSFGLGELFF.

V is TRBV7-8 and J is TRBJ1-1, with D possibly matching TRBD1 (6 bases). The CDR3 contains 14 residues. Between the trimmed V and J ends, which lost 5 bases and 5 bases, there was a span of 15 bases. Germline V lookup: CDR1 SGHVS, CDR2 FQNEAQ. Written as DNA, the CDR3 is TGTGCCAGCAGCCCACAGGGAAGTAGGACTGAAGCTTTCTTT. Protein sequence: CASSPQGSRTEAFF.

The rearrangement joins TRBV2 to TRBJ2-1, with 8 bases lining up with TRBD1. CDR1 SNHLY and CDR2 FYNNEI come from the germline V gene. CDR3 length equals 14 residues. With 4 bases clipped from V and 5 bases from J, the junction kept 4 bases outside the gene matches. In DNA, the CDR3 is TGTGCCAGCAGTGGTAGGACAGGGAACAATGAGCAGTTCTTC. Residues: CASSGRTGNNEQFF.

The J gene is TRBJ1-5, the V gene TRBV16; D not resolved. V was shortened by 0 bases and J by 0 bases, with 3 bases between the two germline ends. The germline V gene encodes CDR1 KGHSY and CDR2 FQNENV. The CDR3 runs to 14 residues. CDR3 coding DNA: TGTGCCAGCAGCCAATCCGGTAGCAATCAGCCCCAGCATTTT. It encodes CASSQSGSNQPQHF.

This clone was found a few times. The rearrangement joins TRBV6-5 to TRBJ2-1; 8 bases agree with TRBD1. There are 16 residues in the CDR3. The germline gives CDR1 MNHEY, CDR2 SVGAGI. V was pared by 2 bases and J by 2 bases, with 5 bases of the junction left unmatched. The CDR3 sequence: CASSYLPGGAYNEQFF. The CDR3 bases are TGTGCCAGCAGTTACCTCCCAGGGGGCGCCTACAATGAGCAGTTCTTC.

This chain uses TRBV11-2 with TRBJ1-3; D may be TRBD1 (5 bases). The CDR3 runs 13 residues. Germline CDR1 and CDR2: SGHAT and FQNNGV. Trimming removed 4 bases at V and 7 bases at J, with 11 bases between. The CDR3 here is CASSYADSNTIYF. In DNA, the CDR3 is TGTGCCAGCAGCTACGCTGACAGCAACACCATATATTTT.

V and J are TRBV28 and TRBJ2-3; possible D gene TRBD2, 6 bases. The CDR3 has 15 residues. Germline CDR1 and CDR2: MDHEN and SYDVKM. V was pared by 1 base and J by 0 bases, with 8 bases between. This CDR3 is CASSLLSGSTDTQYF. The CDR3 coding sequence is TGTGCCAGCAGTTTATTAAGCGGGAGCACAGATACGCAGTATTTT.

This chain links TRBV7-9 with TRBJ1-1, with TRBD1 as a possible D gene (5 bases). Germline lookup yields CDR1 SEHNR and CDR2 FQNEAQ (reference sequence). Trimming cost V 6 bases and J 0 bases, with 20 bases left between them. The CDR3 has 17 amino acids. CDR3 loop: CASRPTELAELNTEAFF. As DNA, the CDR3 is TGTGCCAGCAGACCGACAGAGCTAGCGGAGCTGAACACTGAAGCTTTCTTT.

V and J are TRBV7-9 and TRBJ1-1, with D tentatively TRBD1 (6 bases). This CDR3 spans 14 amino acids. V was pared by 7 bases and J by 0 bases, with 12 bases between. The germline V gene encodes CDR1 SEHNR and CDR2 FQNEAQ (reference sequence). CDR3 loop: CASILTGVNTEAFF. The CDR3 DNA is TGTGCCAGCATCCTGACAGGCGTGAACACTGAAGCTTTCTTT.

V is TRBV5-4 and J is TRBJ2-5; 7 bases line up with TRBD1. Unmatched junction bases numbered 8, after V lost 2 bases and J lost 4 bases. CDR1 SGHNT and CDR2 YYREEE come from the germline V gene (reference sequence). The CDR3 is made up of 15 amino acids. The CDR3 here is CASSFSAGGVETQYF. CDR3 DNA sequence: TGTGCCAGCAGCTTCTCGGCAGGGGGAGTAGAGACCCAGTACTTC.

This chain uses TRBV4-1 with TRBJ2-1; D might be TRBD1 (5 bases). This CDR3 has 13 amino acids. Germline loops: CDR1 MGHRA, CDR2 YSYEKL. Trimming removed 4 bases at V and 9 bases at J, with 13 bases between. CDR3 sequence: CASSPDRGVEQFF. The CDR3 bases are TGCGCCAGCAGCCCAGATAGGGGTGTTGAGCAGTTCTTC.

The rearrangement uses TRBV28 and TRBJ2-1, with 10 bases that match TRBD2. The CDR3 extends over 15 amino acids. In germline, CDR1 is MDHEN, CDR2 SYDVKM. The ends lost 5 bases at V and 6 bases at J; junction bases unmatched: 7. As DNA, the CDR3 is TGTGCCAGCAGTCCCAGCGGGGGGGCCCTCAATGAGCAGTTCTTC. It codes for CASSPSGGALNEQFF.

The chain employs TRBV10-3 and TRBJ2-7; possibly TRBD1 for D (5 bases). Trimming cost V 2 bases and J 1 base, with 9 bases left between them. This CDR3 region has 14 residues. Germline V gene data show CDR1 as ENHRY and CDR2 as SYGVKD. The CDR3: CAISEDSQSYEQYF. DNA for the CDR3: TGTGCCATCAGTGAGGACAGTCAGTCCTACGAGCAGTACTTC.

The chain is built from TRBV5-1 and TRBJ1-1; D might be TRBD1 (6 bases). The CDR3 runs 15 residues. Germline CDR1 SGHRS, CDR2 YFSETQ. Trimming removed 4 bases at V and 1 base at J, with 14 bases between. CDR3 region: CASSLADRPNTEAFF. DNA for the CDR3: TGCGCCAGCAGCCTGGCGGACAGACCGAACACTGAAGCTTTCTTT.

In DNA form, the CDR3 reads TGCGCCAGCAGATCCCGGACAGGGACGAACACTGAAGCTTTCTTT. This gives the protein CASRSRTGTNTEAFF. The rearrangement links TRBV5-1 to TRBJ1-1; 8 nucleotides agree with TRBD1. The CDR3 contains 15 residues. Per germline, CDR1 SGHRS and CDR2 YFSETQ. J lost 1 base, V lost 5 bases, and 7 bases had no gene match.

This chain connects TRBV2 to TRBJ1-4; D perhaps matches TRBD1 (5 bases). This CDR3 has 13 amino acids. V lost 7 bases, J lost 7 bases, and 13 bases lay in between. The germline V gene has CDR1 SNHLY and CDR2 FYNNEI. The CDR3 spells CASKGRRGEKLFF. The CDR3 region has the DNA TGTGCCAGCAAGGGGCGGAGGGGTGAAAAACTGTTTTTT.

The V call is TRBV18, the J call TRBJ2-3; TRBD1 matches 9 bases. The V and J ends lost 4 bases and 1 base, in that order; junction bases with no gene match: 6. CDR3 length: 16 amino acids. The germline V gene has CDR1 KGHSH and CDR2 LQKENI. CDR3 protein: CASSLYRDRGTDTQYF. In nucleotides, the CDR3 is TGTGCCAGCTCACTATACCGGGACAGGGGCACAGATACGCAGTATTTT. Based on the CDR3 plus reference TRBV18 and TRBJ2-3, the full variable domain is NAGVMQNPRHLVRRRGQEARLRCSPMKGHSHVYWYRQLPEEGLKFMVYLQKENIIDESGMPKERFSAEFPKEGPSILRIQQVVRGDSAAYFCASSLYRDRGTDTQYFGPGTRLTVL.

The chain couples TRBV7-9 to TRBJ1-2; D is unclear. The germline V and J ends were trimmed by 5 bases and 3 bases, with 10 bases remaining between them. CDR3 length: 13 residues. Germline V lookup: CDR1 SEHNR, CDR2 FQNEAQ (reference sequence). In DNA form, the CDR3 reads TGTGCCAGCAGCCCGAGGGAGGACTATGGCTACACCTTC. Translated: CASSPREDYGYTF.

The chain recombines TRBV7-2 with TRBJ2-1; 7 bases line up with TRBD2. Germline lookup yields CDR1 SGHTA and CDR2 FQGNSA. The CDR3 has 15 amino acids. V dropped 3 bases and J dropped 2; count of bases not matched to a gene: 4. CDR3 DNA: TGTGCCAGCAGCTTCGATAGCGGGCCCTACAATGAGCAGTTCTTC. Translation: CASSFDSGPYNEQFF.

The gene calls are TRBV9 and TRBJ2-2; 10 bases line up with TRBD1. With V trimmed by 3 bases and J by 1 base, 3 bases remained unmatched. CDR3 length: 16 residues. Germline CDR1 reads SGDLS; CDR2 reads YYNGEE. In nucleotides, the CDR3 is TGTGCCAGCAGCGGGGGACAGGGGAAGAACACCGGGGAGCTGTTTTTT. Protein: CASSGGQGKNTGELFF.

The chain recombines TRBV19 with TRBJ2-1; the D gene is possibly TRBD2 (6 bases). The CDR3 length is 15 residues. CDR1 and CDR2 (germline): LNHDA, SQIVND (reference sequence). V lost 1 base and J 7 bases, leaving 14 bases between the germline ends. The CDR3 sequence: CASSIGLAKGNEQFF. The CDR3, as DNA: TGTGCCAGTAGTATAGGGCTAGCGAAGGGTAATGAGCAGTTCTTC.

The V gene is TRBV2, the J gene TRBJ2-7, with 8 nucleotides matching TRBD1. The CDR3 is made up of 13 amino acids. Per germline, CDR1 SNHLY and CDR2 FYNNEI. The trim removed 6 bases at V and 2 bases at J, leaving 3 bases unmatched. Written as DNA, the CDR3 is TGTGCCAGCAGCCCGGACAGGGCCTACGAGCAGTACTTC. Protein: CASSPDRAYEQYF.

This clone was seen a few times. The V call is TRBV7-9, the J call TRBJ2-1; D gene uncertain. Germline V gene lookup returns CDR1 SEHNR and CDR2 FQNEAQ (reference sequence). The V end lost 4 bases, the J end lost 2 bases, and 9 bases lay between the germline ends. The CDR3 runs to 14 residues. In DNA form, the CDR3 reads TGTGCCAGCAGCTCCGGGTGGGCCTACAATGAGCAGTTCTTC. It is translated as CASSSGWAYNEQFF.